This TCR beta chain emerged from a study of T-cell memory formation after mild COVID-19. From 5'RACE with constant-segment primers came TCR alpha and TCR beta cDNA libraries that carried sample barcodes and UMIs. One entry per CDR3 protein, called by TCRdb with MiXCR from the 5' RACE reads. The table records tens of thousands of distinct CDR3 sequences, around a fifth of them present only once. Study outcomes and limitations: Some clones that responded were present in memory (sampled pre-infection), which suggests cross-reactive memory joined.

This clonotype was recorded at least ten times. Its target is unknown. Germline trimming cut 3 bases from V and 2 bases from J; bases unmatched to any gene: 4. CDR3 size: 14 residues. Germline lookup yields CDR1 KGHSH and CDR2 LQKENI. This TCR came from an adult who had mild COVID-19 (a few samples of this study predate the infection). Cell type and time point are not known. The sample taken for sequencing was PBMCs or a T cell subset sorted from them (not recorded which). The rearrangement links TRBV18 to TRBJ2-7, with 7 bases matching TRBD2. The chain's CDR3 is CASSPPGLAYEQYF. DNA of the CDR3: TGTGCCAGCTCACCCCCAGGACTAGCCTACGAGCAGTACTTC.